This entry lists 6 T cell receptor beta chains sequenced from one sample in a study of cytomegalovirus exposure and HLA in healthy donors. The PCR made use of 60 Vbeta and 13 Jbeta primers. The table came from immunoSEQ multiplex PCR; TCRdb's copy has only in-frame clones and leaves some out. The sample lists about 110,000 clones, around 81% seen once, with roughly 2.2% in the top ten. Source material: PBMCs. Receptors originate from a woman aged 25 to 39 in good health and CMV-seronegative.

This clone showed up just a few times. The gene calls are TRBV27 and TRBJ2-2; 9 bases line up with TRBD1. Germline loops: CDR1 MNHEY, CDR2 SMNVEV (reference sequence). The CDR3 sequence is 16 residues long. V was clipped by 5 bases and J by 5 bases; unmatched bases: 9. This CDR3 is CASSPTGGVRTGELFF. CDR3 nucleotides: TGTGCCAGCAGTCCTACAGGGGGCGTTCGGACCGGGGAGCTGTTTTTT.

This clone was counted between two and nine times. The chain is built from TRBV30 and TRBJ1-1, with D maybe TRBD1 (5 bases). Germline V CDR1 and CDR2: GTSNPN, SVGIG (reference sequence). CDR3 length: 13 residues. V shed 2 bases and J shed 2 bases, with 9 bases lying between them. The CDR3 region has the DNA TGTGCCTGGAGTCGGGGGGTTAACACTGAAGCTTTCTTT. Its protein is CAWSRGVNTEAFF.

This clone was observed a handful of times. For the CDR3, the DNA is TGTGCTAGTGGACCCGGACAGGGGACATTGGGAAGCAATCAGCCCCAGCATTTT. Translated, it gives CASGPGQGTLGSNQPQHF. This chain uses TRBV12-5 with TRBJ1-5; TRBD1 agrees at 9 bases. The CDR3 covers 18 residues. V was clipped by 6 bases and J by 1 base; unmatched bases: 13. The germline gives CDR1 LGHNT, CDR2 FRNRAP.

The genes are TRBV27 and TRBJ2-1; TRBD2 agrees at 13 bases. The V gene end was trimmed by 6 bases and the J gene end by 5 bases; junction bases not matched to a gene: 7. The germline CDR1 and CDR2 sequences are MNHEY and SMNVEV (reference sequence). This CDR3 region has 16 residues. The CDR3: CASSQAGTSGNNEQFF. The CDR3 nucleotides read TGTGCCAGCAGCCAGGCGGGGACTAGCGGGAACAATGAGCAGTTCTTC.

The J gene is TRBJ2-2, the V gene TRBV28, with a possible D match to TRBD1 (6 bases). Germline assignment: CDR1 MDHEN and CDR2 SYDVKM. The CDR3 runs to 16 residues. With 7 bases removed from V and 3 bases from J, the gap between germline ends came to 18 bases. This CDR3 reads CASTHPQGMHTGELFF. DNA for the CDR3: TGTGCCAGCACGCACCCCCAGGGGATGCACACCGGGGAGCTGTTTTTT.

The CDR3 region is CASSLGRDLITEAFF. For the CDR3, the DNA is TGCGCCAGCAGCTTGGGACGTGACTTAATCACTGAAGCTTTCTTT. The chain links TRBV5-1 to TRBJ1-1; D not resolved. V was clipped by 0 bases and J by 4 bases, with 13 bases between them. Germline V lookup: CDR1 SGHRS, CDR2 YFSETQ. This CDR3 has 15 amino acids.